The next 2 T cell receptor beta chains were all read from a single sample in a study of blood T cell repertoires in COVID-19. The protocol was immunoSEQ multiplex PCR, while the TCRdb copy is restricted to in-frame clones and leaves out a portion. The data contain around 270,000 clones, over 70% of them singletons. Sequenced material: PBMCs or T cells enriched from blood (not recorded which). The receptors here all came from a woman between 35 and 50 years old who had been exposed to COVID-19.

The chain is built from TRBV2 and TRBJ2-2; TRBD1 might be the D (5 bases). V was pared by 0 bases and J by 6 bases, with 11 bases between. This CDR3 region has 15 residues. Germline values: CDR1 SNHLY, CDR2 FYNNEI. CDR3 coding DNA: TGTGCCAGCAGTGAAGCGGGGTCAGGGTCCGGGGAGCTGTTTTTT. As protein: CASSEAGSGSGELFF.

This clone was counted only a few times. Mismatch with germline at one junction end may stem from a read error. This chain connects TRBV5-1 to TRBJ1-1, with 7 bases that match TRBD1. The germline CDR1 and CDR2 sequences are SGHRS and YFSETQ. The CDR3 covers 15 residues. As DNA, the CDR3 is TGCGCCAGCAGTCCAGACTTCAGGGGGAACGCTGAAGCTTTCTTT. Translating gives CASSPDFRGNAEAFF.